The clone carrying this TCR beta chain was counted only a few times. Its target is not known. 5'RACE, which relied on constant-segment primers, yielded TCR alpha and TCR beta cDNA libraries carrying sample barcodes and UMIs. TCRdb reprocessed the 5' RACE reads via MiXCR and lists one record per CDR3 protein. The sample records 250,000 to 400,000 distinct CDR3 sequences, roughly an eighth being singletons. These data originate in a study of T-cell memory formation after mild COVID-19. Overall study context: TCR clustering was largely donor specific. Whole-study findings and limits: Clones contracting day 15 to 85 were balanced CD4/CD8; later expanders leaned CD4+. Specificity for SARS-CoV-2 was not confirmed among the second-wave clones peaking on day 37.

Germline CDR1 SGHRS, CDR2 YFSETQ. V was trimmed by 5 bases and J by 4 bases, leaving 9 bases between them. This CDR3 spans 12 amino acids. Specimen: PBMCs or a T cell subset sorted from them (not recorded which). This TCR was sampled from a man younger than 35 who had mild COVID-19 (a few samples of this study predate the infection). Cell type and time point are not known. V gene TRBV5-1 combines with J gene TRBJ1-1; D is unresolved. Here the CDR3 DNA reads TGCGCCAGCAGGAAGGAAGGCACTGAAGCTTTCTTT. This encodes CASRKEGTEAFF.